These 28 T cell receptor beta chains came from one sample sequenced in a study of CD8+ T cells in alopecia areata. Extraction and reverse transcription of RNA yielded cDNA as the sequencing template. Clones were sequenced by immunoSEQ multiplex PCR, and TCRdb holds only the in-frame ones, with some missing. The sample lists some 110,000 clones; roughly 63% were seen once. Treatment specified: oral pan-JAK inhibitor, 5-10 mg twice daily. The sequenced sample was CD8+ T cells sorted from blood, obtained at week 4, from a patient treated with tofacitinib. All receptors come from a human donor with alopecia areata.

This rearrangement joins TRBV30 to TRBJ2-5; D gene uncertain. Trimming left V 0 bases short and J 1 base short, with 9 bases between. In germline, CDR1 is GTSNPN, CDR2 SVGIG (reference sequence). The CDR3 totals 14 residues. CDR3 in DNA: TGTGCCTGGAGTGTACTGGGATTCCAAGAGACCCAGTACTTC. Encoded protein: CAWSVLGFQETQYF.

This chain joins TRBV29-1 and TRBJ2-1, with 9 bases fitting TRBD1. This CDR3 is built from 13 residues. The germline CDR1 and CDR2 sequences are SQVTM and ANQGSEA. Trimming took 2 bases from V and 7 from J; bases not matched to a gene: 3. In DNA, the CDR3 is TGCAGCGTTGAATACAGGGGGCGGAATGAGCAGTTCTTC. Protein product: CSVEYRGRNEQFF.

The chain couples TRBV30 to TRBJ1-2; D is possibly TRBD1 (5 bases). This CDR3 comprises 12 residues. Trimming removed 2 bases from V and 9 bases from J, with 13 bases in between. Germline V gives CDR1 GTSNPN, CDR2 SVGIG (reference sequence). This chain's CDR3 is CAWSTVGLSYTF. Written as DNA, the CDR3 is TGTGCCTGGAGTACGGTGGGACTGAGCTACACCTTC. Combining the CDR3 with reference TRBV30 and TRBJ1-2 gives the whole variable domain SQTIHQWPATLVQPVGSPLSLECTVEGTSNPNLYWYRQAAGRGLQLLFYSVGIGQISSEVPQNLSASRPQDRQFILSSKKLLLSDSGFYLCAWSTVGLSYTFGSGTRLTVV.

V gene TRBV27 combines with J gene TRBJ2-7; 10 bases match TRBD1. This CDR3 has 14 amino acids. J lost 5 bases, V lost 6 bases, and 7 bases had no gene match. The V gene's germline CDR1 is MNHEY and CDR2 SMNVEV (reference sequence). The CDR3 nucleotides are TGTGCCAGCAGCTGGCGGGACAGGGGCCACGAGCAGTACTTC. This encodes CASSWRDRGHEQYF.

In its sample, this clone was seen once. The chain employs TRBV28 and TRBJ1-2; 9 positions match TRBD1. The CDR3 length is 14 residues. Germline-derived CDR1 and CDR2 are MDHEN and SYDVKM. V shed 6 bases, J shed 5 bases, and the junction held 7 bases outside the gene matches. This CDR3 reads CASSPRQGVYGYTF. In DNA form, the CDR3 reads TGTGCCAGCAGCCCCAGACAGGGGGTTTATGGCTACACCTTC.

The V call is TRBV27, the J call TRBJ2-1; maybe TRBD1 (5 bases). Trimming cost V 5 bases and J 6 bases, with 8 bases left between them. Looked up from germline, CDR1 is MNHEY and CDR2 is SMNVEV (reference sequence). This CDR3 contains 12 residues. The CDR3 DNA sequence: TGTGCCAGCAGTCAGCAGGGCAATGAGCAGTTCTTC. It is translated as CASSQQGNEQFF.

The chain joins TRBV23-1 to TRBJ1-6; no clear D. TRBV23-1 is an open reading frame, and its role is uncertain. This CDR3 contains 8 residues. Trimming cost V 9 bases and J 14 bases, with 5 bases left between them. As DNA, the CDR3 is TGCGCCAGAAAAGCCCTCCACTTT. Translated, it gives CARKALHF.

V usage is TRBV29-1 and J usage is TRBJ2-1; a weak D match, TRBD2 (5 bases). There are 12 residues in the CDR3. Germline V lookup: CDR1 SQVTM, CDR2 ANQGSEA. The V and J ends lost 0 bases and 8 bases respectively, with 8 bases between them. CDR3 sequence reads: CSVEDPSHEQFF. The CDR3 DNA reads TGCAGCGTTGAAGACCCTAGCCATGAGCAGTTCTTC.

This CDR3 is CAWGEDQPQHF. The CDR3 nucleotides read TGTGCCTGGGGGGAAGATCAGCCCCAGCATTTT. The rearrangement joins TRBV30 to TRBJ1-5; D gene unclear. Germline V gene sequence: CDR1 GTSNPN, CDR2 SVGIG (reference sequence). Deletions cut 5 bases from V and 5 bases from J, with 7 bases between. The CDR3 is 11 residues long.

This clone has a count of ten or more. In DNA, the CDR3 is TGTGCCAGCAGTGAAGAGGGGCTGCGGGGGTCCTACAATGAGCAGTTCTTC. As protein: CASSEEGLRGSYNEQFF. The V and J genes are TRBV6-1 and TRBJ2-1, with 7 bases that match TRBD2. This CDR3 has 17 amino acids. Germline CDR1 MNHNS, CDR2 SASEGT. V lost 1 base and J lost 1; bases outside the gene matches: 7.

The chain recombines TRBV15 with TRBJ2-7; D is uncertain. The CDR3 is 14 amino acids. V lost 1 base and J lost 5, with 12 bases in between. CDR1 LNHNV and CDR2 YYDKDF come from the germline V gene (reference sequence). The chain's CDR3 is CATSRGSGNHEQYF. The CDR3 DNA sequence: TGTGCCACCAGCAGAGGAAGTGGGAACCACGAGCAGTACTTC.

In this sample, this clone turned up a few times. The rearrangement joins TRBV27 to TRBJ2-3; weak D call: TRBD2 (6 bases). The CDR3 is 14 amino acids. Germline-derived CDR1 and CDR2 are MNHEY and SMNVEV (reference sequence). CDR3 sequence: CGRQEGTSTDTQYF. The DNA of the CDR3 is TGTGGTCGTCAGGAGGGAACTAGCACAGATACGCAGTATTTT.

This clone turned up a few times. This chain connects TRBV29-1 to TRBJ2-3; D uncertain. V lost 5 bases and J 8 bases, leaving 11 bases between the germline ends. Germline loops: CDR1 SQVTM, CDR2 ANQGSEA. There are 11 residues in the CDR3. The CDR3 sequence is CSVFDWGTQYF. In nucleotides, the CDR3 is TGCAGCGTTTTCGACTGGGGTACGCAGTATTTT.

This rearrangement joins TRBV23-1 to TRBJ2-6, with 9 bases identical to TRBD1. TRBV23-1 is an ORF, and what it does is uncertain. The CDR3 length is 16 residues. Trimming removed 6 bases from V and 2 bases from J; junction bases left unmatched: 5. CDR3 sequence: CASSQGTGTGANVLTF. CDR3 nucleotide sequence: TGCGCCAGCAGCCAGGGGACAGGGACTGGGGCCAACGTCCTGACTTTC.

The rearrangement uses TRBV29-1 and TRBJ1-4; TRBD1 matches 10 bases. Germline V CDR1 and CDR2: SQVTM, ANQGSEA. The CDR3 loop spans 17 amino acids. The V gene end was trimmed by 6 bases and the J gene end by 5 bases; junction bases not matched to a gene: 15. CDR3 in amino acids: CSVTLGTGAIYNEKLFF. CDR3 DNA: TGCAGCGTGACCTTGGGGACAGGGGCGATTTACAATGAAAAACTGTTTTTT.

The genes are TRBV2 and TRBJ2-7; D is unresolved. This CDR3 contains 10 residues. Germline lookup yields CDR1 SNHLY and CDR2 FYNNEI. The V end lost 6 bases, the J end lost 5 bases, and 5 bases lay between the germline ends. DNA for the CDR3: TGTGCCAGCAGAGAGAACGAGCAGTACTTC. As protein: CASRENEQYF. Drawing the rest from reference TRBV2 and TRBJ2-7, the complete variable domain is EPEVTQTPSHQVTQMGQEVILRCVPISNHLYFYWYRQILGQKVEFLVSFYNNEISEKSEIFDDQFSVERPDGSNFTLKIRSTKLEDSAMYFCASRENEQYFGPGTRLTVT.

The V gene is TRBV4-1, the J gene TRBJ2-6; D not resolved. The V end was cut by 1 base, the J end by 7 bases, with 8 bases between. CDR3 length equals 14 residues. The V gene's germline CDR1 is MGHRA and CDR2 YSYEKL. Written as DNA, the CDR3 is TGCGCCAGCAGCCAAGGTGATCTAGCCAACGTCCTGACTTTC. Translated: CASSQGDLANVLTF.

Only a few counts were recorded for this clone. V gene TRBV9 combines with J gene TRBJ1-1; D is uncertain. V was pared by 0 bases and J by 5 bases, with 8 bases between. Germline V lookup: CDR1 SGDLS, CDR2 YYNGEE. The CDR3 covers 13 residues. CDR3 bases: TGTGCCAGCAGCGTAGAATGGGGAACTGAAGCTTTCTTT. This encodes CASSVEWGTEAFF.

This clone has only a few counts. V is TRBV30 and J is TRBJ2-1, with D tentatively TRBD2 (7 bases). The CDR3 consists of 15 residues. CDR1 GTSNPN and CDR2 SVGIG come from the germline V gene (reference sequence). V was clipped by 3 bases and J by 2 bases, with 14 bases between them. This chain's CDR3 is CAWSDGGPPYNEQFF. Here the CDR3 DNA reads TGTGCCTGGAGCGACGGGGGGCCACCCTACAATGAGCAGTTCTTC.

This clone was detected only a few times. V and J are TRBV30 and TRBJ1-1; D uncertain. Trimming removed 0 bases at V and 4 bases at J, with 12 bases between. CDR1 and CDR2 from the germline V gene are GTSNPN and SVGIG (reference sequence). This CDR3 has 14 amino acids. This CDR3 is CAWSVLGFGTEAFF. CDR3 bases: TGTGCCTGGAGTGTATTGGGTTTTGGCACTGAAGCTTTCTTT.

CDR3 bases: TGTGCCTGGAGTGCAGGGCGGGCTGAAGCTTTCTTT. Protein: CAWSAGRAEAFF. V is TRBV30 and J is TRBJ1-1; D may be TRBD1 (5 bases). V gave up 1 base and J gave up 6 bases, with 9 bases separating them. Germline V gene lookup returns CDR1 GTSNPN and CDR2 SVGIG (reference sequence). The CDR3 is made up of 12 amino acids.

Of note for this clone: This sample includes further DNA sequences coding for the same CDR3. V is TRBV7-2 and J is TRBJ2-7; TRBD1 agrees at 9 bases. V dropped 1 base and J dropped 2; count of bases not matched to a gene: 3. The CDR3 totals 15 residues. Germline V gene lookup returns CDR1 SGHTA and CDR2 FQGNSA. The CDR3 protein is CASSLEGQGTYEQYF. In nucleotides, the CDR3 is TGTGCCAGCAGCTTAGAAGGACAGGGGACCTACGAGCAGTACTTC. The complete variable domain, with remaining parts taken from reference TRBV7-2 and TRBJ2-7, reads GAGVSQSPSNKVTEKGKDVELRCDPISGHTALYWYRQSLGQGLEFLIYFQGNSAPDKSGLPSDRFSAERTGGSVSTLTIQRTQQEDSAVYLCASSLEGQGTYEQYFGPGTRLTVT.

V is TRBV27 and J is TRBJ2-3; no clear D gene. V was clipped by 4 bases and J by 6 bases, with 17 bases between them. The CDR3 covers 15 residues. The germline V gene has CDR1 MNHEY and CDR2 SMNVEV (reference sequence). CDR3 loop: CASSSRLTLYDTQYF. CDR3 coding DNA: TGTGCCAGCAGTTCCCGTCTCACCCTTTACGATACGCAGTATTTT.

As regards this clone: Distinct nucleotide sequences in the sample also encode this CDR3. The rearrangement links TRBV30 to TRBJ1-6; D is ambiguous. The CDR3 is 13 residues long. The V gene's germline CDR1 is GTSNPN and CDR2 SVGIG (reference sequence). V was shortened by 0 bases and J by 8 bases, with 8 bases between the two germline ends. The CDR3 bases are TGTGCCTGGAGTGTGCAGGAGGATTCACCCCTCCACTTT. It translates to CAWSVQEDSPLHF.

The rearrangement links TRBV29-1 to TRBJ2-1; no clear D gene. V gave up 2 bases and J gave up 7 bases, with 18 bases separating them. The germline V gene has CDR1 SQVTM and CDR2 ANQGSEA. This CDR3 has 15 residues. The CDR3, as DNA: TGCAGCGTTGAACCGACCGAAGTGGTAGGAAATGAGCAGTTCTTC. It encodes CSVEPTEVVGNEQFF.

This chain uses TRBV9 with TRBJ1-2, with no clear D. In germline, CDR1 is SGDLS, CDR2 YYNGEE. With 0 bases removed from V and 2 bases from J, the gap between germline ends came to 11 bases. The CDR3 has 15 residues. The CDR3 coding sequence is TGTGCCAGCAGCGTAGTGGGAGACTCAAACTATGGCTACACCTTC. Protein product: CASSVVGDSNYGYTF.

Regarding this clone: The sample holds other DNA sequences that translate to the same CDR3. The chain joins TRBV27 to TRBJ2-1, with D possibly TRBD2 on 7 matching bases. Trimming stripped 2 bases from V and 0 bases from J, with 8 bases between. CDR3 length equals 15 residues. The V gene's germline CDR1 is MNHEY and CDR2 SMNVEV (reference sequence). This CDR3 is CASSLGGASYNEQFF. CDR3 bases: TGTGCCAGCAGTTTAGGGGGGGCCTCCTACAATGAGCAGTTCTTC.

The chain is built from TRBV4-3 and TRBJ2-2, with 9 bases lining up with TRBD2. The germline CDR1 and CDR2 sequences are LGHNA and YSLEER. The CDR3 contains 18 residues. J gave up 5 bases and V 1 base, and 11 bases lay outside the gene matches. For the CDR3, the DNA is TGCGCCAGCAGCCAAGTTTCGTCAGGGACTAGCATTACCGGGGAGCTGTTTTTT. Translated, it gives CASSQVSSGTSITGELFF.